This T cell receptor beta chain appears in the sequencing data of a study of response to subunit inactivated influenza vaccine. TCRdb reanalysed the RT-PCR reads using MiXCR and keeps one entry per CDR3 protein. The sample contains hundreds of thousands of distinct CDR3 sequences, more than 15% of which appear only once. The study, taken as a whole, reports: Authors proposed each seasonal influenza vaccination draws in few new T cells.

The CDR3 contains 14 residues. Trimming took 3 bases from V and 4 from J; bases not matched to a gene: 6. CDR1 is DFQATT and CDR2 is SNEGSKA in the germline V gene (reference sequence). This clonotype was seen many times. Its target is not known. This sequence originates from a man aged 50-60 years who received an inactivated influenza vaccine. The sample consisted of PBMCs from blood, taken 11 to 12 days after vaccination. The chain recombines TRBV20-1 with TRBJ1-5, with 7 bases aligning to TRBD1. The DNA of the CDR3 is TGCAGTGCTAGGGCCGGGACAGCAAATCAGCCCCAGCATTTT. It translates to CSARAGTANQPQHF.